This T cell receptor beta chain came from a study of follicular helper T cells after annual influenza vaccination (dated by TCRdb to about 2017). At the level of the whole study: After each seasonal influenza vaccination, blood samples were collected on days 0, 7 and 28. The 2015 samples were processed right after collection, while the 2013-2014 samples were cryopreserved. Some subjects were followed across successive annual vaccinations spanning the 2013-2014, 2014-2015 and 2015-2016 seasons to study recall of cTfh clones. One week after vaccination, a second recruited cohort of approximately 11 subjects (Table S1) displayed a similar ICOS+CD38+ cTfh response. Multi-year samples were available from six subjects, with four subjects covering two vaccination seasons and two subjects covering three seasons. Study-wide findings and limitations: Day 7 ICOS+CD38+ clones were most often found later in ICOS-CD38- cTfh, suggesting that subset may serve as a memory reservoir. ICOS+CD38+ cTfh clonality correlated with the frequency of that population, and its change correlated with the change in circulating plasmablast frequency. Productive TCRB sequences were recovered from only 10-20% of analyzed cells, so rare clonotypes could not be sampled. Successive annual vaccinations recalled a recurring oligoclonal ICOS+CD38+ cTfh response that included tetramer and AIM influenza-specific clonotypes.

This clone was counted between two and nine times. This clone's antigen is unknown. The record has no base qualities; no much larger clone is one base away. The time point label for this specimen denotes: 2013-2014 season, 7 days after vaccination. Seasonal inactivated influenza vaccine (Fluvarix) was administered to adults, and sorted blood CD4 subsets were tracked by TCRB sequencing before and after vaccination. Subjects were considered eligible if community-dwelling and if influenza vaccine had not been received in the prior 6 months. Subjects were excluded for influenza vaccine contraindications, substance abuse, HIV/AIDS, active malignancy, immunomodulatory medication, or active illness such as respiratory infection. Per time point, between about 40 and 110 mL of blood was sampled. Circulating Tfh were defined as non-naive CD4+CXCR5+PD-1+ cells, and these cells were sorted into ICOS+CD38+ and ICOS-CD38- fractions. PBMC were isolated using Ficoll-Paque PLUS or SepMate separation. Cell subsets were sorted from PBMC on a BD FACS Aria before DNA extraction.

Library method: the immunoSEQ multiplex PCR assay. Adaptive Biotechnologies handled the TCRB amplification, library preparation, sequencing and preliminary bioinformatics at Survey level resolution. For TCRB sequencing, genomic DNA from sorted cTfh populations was amplified by multiplex PCR. The authors' analysis ran thus. In R, clonality was calculated as 1 minus the normalized Shannon entropy, and the Gini index was computed using the R package ineq. Overlap score was defined as the summed counts of shared sequences divided by the total counts of all sequences in both compared samples. The significance of shared clonotypes was tested with Fisher's exact test, assuming a theoretical repertoire of 10^7 TCRB sequences. As stored in TCRdb, this immuneACCESS dataset retains in-frame rearrangements with V and J assigned. A fraction of the clones does not appear; measured against another copy, unresolved V genes explain less than half of the discrepancy, and the remainder lacks a known reason. V and J calls plus clone size are reproduced from that table; the DNA served to infer D and trimming. The sample contains 550 to 750 clones, about nine tenths of them found a single time. In total, the top ten clones hold around 5.9% of the sample.

The germline V gene encodes CDR1 SEHNR and CDR2 FQNEAQ (reference sequence). A distance of 22 bases separates the germline ends of V and J, which lose 1 base and 15 bases respectively. The CDR3 numbers 15 residues from cysteine through phenylalanine. Only the CDR3 region is kept as DNA, spanning 45 bases read in frame from base 1. The chain links TRBV7-9 with TRBJ1-3, with no confident D gene call. The specimen comprised CXCR5+ CD38+ circulating T follicular helper cells from blood, sampled 7 days after influenza vaccination. The cell subset or site label corresponds to: circulating Tfh, non-naive CD4+CXCR5+PD-1+ (ICOS+CD38+ or ICOS-CD38-). This TCR came from an adult who received the influenza vaccine. The CDR3 protein is CASSLGGRYDAGRYF. The sequenced DNA: TGTGCCAGCAGCTTAGGAGGGCGGTACGATGCCGGGCGATATTTT.